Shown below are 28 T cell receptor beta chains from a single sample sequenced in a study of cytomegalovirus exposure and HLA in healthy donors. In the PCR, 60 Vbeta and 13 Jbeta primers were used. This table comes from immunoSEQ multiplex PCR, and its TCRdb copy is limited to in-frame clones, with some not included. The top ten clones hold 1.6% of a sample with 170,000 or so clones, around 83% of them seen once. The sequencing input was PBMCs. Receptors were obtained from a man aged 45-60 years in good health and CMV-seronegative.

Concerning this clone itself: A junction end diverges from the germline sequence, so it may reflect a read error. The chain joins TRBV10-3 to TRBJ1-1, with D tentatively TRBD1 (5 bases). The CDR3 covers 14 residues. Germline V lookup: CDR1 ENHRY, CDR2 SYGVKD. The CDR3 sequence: CAITETQGSTEAFF. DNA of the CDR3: TGTGCCATCACTGAGACTCAGGGAAGCACTGAAGCTTTCTTT.

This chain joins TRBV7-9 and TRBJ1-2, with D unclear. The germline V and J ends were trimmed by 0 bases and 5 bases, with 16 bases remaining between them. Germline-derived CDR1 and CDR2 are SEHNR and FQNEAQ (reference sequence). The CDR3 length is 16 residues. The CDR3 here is CASSLAGQVDAYGYTF. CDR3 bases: TGTGCCAGCAGCTTAGCGGGTCAGGTCGATGCTTATGGCTACACCTTC.

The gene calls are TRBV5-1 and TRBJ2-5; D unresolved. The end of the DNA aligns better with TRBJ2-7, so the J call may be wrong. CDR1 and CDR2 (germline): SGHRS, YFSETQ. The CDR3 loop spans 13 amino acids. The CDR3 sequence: CASSLVRSYEQYF. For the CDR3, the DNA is TGCGCCAGCAGCTTGGTCAGGTCCTACGAGCAGTACTTC.

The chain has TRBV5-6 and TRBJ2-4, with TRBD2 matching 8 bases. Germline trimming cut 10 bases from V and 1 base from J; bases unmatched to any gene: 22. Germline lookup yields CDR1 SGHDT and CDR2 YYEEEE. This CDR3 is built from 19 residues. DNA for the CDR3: TGTGCCTCGGCCCCAAACGGGCTAGCGGGTATAAGCGCCAAAAACATTCAGTACTTC. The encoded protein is CASAPNGLAGISAKNIQYF.

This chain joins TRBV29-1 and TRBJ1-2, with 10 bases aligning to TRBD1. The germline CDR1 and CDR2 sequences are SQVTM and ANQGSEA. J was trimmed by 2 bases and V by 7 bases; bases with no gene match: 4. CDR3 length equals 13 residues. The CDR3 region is CSGGGQGNYGYTF. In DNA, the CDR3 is TGCAGCGGGGGGGGACAGGGGAACTATGGCTACACCTTC.

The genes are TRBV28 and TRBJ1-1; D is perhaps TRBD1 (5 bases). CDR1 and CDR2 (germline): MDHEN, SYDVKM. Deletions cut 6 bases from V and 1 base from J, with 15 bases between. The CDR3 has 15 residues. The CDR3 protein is CASRPRGVPNTEAFF. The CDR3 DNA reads TGTGCCAGCAGGCCTCGGGGGGTACCGAACACTGAAGCTTTCTTT.

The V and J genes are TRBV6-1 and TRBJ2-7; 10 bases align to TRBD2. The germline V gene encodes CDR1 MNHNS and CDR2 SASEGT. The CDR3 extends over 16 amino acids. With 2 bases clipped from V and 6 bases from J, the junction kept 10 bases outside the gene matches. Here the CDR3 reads CASSELGLAGEAEQYF. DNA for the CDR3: TGTGCCAGCAGTGAATTAGGGCTAGCGGGAGAGGCCGAGCAGTACTTC.

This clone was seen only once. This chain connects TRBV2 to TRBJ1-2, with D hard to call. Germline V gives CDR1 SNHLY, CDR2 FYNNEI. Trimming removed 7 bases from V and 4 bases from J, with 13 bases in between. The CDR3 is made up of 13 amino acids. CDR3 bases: TGTGCCAGCACCAAACAGCCAGTCTATGGCTACACCTTC. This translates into CASTKQPVYGYTF. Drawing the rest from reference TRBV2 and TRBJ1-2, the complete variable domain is EPEVTQTPSHQVTQMGQEVILRCVPISNHLYFYWYRQILGQKVEFLVSFYNNEISEKSEIFDDQFSVERPDGSNFTLKIRSTKLEDSAMYFCASTKQPVYGYTFGSGTRLTVV.

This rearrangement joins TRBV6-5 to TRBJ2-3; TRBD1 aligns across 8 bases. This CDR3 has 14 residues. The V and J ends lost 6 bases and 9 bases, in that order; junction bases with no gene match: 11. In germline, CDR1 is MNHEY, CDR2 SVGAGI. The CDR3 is CASSSLPRTGTQYF. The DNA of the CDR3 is TGTGCCAGCAGCTCGCTTCCCAGGACAGGGACGCAGTATTTT.

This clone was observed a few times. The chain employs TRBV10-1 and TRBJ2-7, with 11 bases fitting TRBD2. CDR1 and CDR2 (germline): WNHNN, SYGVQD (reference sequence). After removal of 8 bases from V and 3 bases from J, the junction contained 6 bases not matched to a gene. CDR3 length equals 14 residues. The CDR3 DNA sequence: TGCGCCAGCGGGAAGACTAGCGGGGACTACGAGCAGTACTTC. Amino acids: CASGKTSGDYEQYF.

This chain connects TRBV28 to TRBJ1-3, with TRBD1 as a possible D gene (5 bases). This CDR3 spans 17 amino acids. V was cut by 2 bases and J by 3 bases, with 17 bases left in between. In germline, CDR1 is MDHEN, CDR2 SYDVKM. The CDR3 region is CASSLVTPGKNGNTIYF. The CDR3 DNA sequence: TGTGCCAGCAGTTTAGTTACCCCAGGGAAGAATGGAAACACCATATATTTT.

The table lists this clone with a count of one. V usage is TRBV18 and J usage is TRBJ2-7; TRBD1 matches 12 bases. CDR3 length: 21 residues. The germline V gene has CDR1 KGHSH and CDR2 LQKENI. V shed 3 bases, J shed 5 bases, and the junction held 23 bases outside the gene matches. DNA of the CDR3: TGTGCCAGCTCACCTAGTGAACGAACCCCGGGACAGGGGGCGGTCCTGCACGAGCAGTACTTC. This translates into CASSPSERTPGQGAVLHEQYF.

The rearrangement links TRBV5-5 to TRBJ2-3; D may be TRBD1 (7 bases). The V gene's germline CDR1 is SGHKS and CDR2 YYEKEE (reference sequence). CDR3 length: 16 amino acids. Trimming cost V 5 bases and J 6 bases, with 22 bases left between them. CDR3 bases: TGTGCCAGCAGTCGGGTCGACAGGGCCCGGGGGGATACGCAGTATTTT. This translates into CASSRVDRARGDTQYF.

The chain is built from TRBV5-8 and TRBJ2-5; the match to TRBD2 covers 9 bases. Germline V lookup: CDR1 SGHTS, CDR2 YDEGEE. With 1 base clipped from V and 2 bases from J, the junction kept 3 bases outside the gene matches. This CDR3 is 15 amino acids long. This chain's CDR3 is CASSLLSGGQETQYF. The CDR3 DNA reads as TGTGCCAGCAGCTTGCTCAGCGGGGGGCAAGAGACCCAGTACTTC.

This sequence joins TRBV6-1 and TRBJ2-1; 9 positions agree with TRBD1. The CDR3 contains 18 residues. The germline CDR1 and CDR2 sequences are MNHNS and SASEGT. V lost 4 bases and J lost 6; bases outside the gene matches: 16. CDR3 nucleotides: TGTGCCAGCAGTGCCCGTAGTTCCGGGACAGGGACCCTCAATGAGCAGTTCTTC. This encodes CASSARSSGTGTLNEQFF.

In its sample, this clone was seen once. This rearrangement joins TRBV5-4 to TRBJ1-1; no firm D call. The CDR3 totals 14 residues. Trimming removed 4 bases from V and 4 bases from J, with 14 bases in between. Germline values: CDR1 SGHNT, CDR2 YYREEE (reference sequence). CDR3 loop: CASSEVAGGTEAFF. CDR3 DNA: TGTGCCAGCAGCGAGGTCGCGGGAGGCACTGAAGCTTTCTTT.

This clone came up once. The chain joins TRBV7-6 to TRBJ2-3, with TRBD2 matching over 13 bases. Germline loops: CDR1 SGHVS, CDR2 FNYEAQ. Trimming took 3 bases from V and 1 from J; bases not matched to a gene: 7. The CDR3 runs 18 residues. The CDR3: CASSFRTSGRDGTDTQYF. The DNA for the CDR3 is TGTGCCAGCAGCTTTAGGACTAGCGGGAGAGACGGCACAGATACGCAGTATTTT.

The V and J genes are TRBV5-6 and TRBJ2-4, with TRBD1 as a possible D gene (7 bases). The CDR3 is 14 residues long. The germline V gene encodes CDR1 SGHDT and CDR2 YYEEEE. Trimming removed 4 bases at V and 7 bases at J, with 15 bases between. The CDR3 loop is CASSRTGGGNIQYF. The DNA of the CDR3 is TGTGCCAGCAGCCGGACAGGAGGGGGGAACATTCAGTACTTC.

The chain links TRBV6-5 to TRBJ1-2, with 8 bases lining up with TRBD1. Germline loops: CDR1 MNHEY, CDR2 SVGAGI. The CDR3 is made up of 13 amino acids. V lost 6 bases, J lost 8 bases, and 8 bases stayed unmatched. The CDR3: CASSPDRGGGYTF. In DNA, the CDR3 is TGTGCCAGCAGCCCCGACAGGGGAGGGGGCTACACCTTC.

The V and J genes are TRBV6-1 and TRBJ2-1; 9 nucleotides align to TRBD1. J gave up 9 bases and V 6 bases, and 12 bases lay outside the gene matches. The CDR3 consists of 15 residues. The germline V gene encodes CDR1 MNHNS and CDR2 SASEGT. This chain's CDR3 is CASSPSRDRVGEQFF. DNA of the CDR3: TGTGCCAGCAGCCCATCCCGGGACAGGGTAGGTGAGCAGTTCTTC.

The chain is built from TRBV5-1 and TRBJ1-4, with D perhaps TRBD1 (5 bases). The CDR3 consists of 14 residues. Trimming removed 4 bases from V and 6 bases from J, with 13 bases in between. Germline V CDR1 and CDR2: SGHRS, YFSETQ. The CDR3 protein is CASSGGAVDEKLFF. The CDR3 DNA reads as TGCGCCAGCAGCGGAGGGGCGGTGGATGAAAAACTGTTTTTT.

In nucleotides, the CDR3 is TGTGCCAGCAGCTACTACCCTGGGGAGACCCAGTACTTC. Protein sequence: CASSYYPGETQYF. The gene calls are TRBV5-8 and TRBJ2-5; D gene unclear. Germline-derived CDR1 and CDR2 are SGHTS and YDEGEE. Deletions cut 3 bases from V and 5 bases from J, with 11 bases between. The CDR3 runs 13 residues.

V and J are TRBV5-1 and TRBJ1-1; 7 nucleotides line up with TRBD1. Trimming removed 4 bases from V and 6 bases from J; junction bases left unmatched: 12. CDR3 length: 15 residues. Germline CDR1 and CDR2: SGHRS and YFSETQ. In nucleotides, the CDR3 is TGCGCCAGCAGCCCGGCGGAGCAGGGGGGTTCTGAAGCTTTCTTT. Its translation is CASSPAEQGGSEAFF.

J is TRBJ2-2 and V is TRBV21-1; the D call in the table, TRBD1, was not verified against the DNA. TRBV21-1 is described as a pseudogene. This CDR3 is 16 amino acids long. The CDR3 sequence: CASINGKGERTGELFF. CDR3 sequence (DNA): TGTGCCAGCATCAATGGGAAGGGGGAGAGGACCGGGGAGCTGTTTTTT.

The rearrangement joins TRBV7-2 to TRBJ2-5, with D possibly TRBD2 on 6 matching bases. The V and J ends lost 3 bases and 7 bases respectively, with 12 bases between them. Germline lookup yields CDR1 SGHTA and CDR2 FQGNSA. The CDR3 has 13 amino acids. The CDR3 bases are TGTGCCAGCAGCTTGGGACTGCTAGCGACCCAGTACTTC. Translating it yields CASSLGLLATQYF.

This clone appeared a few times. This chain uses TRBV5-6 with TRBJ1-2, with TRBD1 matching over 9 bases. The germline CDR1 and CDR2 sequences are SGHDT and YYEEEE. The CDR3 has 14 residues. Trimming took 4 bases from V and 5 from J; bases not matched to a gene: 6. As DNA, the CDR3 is TGTGCCAGCAGCGCACAGGGGGCGATGTATGGCTACACCTTC. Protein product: CASSAQGAMYGYTF.

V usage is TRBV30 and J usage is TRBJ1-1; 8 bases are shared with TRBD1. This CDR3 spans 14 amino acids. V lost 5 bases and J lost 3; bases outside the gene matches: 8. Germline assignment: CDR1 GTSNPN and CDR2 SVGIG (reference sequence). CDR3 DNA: TGTGCCTGGGGACAGGGACTTTCCCACACTGAAGCTTTCTTT. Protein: CAWGQGLSHTEAFF.

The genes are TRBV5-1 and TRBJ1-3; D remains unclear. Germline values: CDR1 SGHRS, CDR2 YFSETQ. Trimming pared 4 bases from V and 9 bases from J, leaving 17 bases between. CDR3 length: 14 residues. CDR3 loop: CASSQGYPASTIYF. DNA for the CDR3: TGCGCCAGCAGCCAAGGATACCCGGCTAGCACCATATATTTT.